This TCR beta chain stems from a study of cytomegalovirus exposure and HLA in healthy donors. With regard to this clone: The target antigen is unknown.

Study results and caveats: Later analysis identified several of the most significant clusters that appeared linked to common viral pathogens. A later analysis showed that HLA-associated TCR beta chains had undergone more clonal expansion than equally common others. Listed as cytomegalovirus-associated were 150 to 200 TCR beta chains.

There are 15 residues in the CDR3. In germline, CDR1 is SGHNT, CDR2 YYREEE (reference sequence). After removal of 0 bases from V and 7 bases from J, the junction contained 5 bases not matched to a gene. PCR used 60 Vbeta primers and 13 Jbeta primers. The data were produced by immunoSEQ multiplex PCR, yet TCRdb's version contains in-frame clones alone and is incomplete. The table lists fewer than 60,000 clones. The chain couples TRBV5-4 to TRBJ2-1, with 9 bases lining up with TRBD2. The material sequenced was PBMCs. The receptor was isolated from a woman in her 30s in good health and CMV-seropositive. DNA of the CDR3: TGTGCCAGCAGCTTGGGTAGCGGGAGACTGAATGAGCAGTTCTTC. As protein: CASSLGSGRLNEQFF.